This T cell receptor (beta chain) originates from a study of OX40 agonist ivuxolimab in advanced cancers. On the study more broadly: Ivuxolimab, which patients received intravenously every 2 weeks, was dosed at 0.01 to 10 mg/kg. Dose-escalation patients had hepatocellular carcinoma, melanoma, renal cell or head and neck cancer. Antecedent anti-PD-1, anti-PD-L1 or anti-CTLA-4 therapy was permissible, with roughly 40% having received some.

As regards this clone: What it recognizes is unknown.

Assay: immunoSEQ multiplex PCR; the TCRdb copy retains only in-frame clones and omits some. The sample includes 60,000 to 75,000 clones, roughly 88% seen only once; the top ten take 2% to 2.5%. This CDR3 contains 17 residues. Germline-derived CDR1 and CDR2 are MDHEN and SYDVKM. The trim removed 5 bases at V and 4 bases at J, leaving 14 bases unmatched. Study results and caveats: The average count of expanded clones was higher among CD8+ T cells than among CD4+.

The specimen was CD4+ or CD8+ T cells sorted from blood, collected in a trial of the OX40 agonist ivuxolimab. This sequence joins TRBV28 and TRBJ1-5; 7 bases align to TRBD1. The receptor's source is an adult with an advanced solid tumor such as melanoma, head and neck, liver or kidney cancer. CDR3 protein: CASSPPPGDSTNQPQHF. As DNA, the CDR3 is TGTGCCAGCAGTCCACCTCCGGGGGACAGCACTAATCAGCCCCAGCATTTT.